Below, 31 T cell receptor beta chains from the same sample are listed, as sequenced in a study of blood T cell repertoires in COVID-19. Generated by immunoSEQ multiplex PCR, the TCRdb table keeps only in-frame clones and is missing some. The sample gives over 35,000 clones, 75% to 90% of which show up once; around 8.3% is in the top ten. The material sequenced was peripheral blood. The origin of the receptors is a man aged 60-69 years with active COVID-19.

This rearrangement joins TRBV7-8 to TRBJ2-1; TRBD2 matches at 9 bases. The junction had 10 bases not matched to a gene; V was cut back by 4 bases and J by 9 bases. The CDR3 extends over 15 amino acids. The germline V gene encodes CDR1 SGHVS and CDR2 FQNEAQ. The CDR3 region has the DNA TGTGCCAGCAGCTCATTAGCGGGAGATTTTGTTGAGCAGTTCTTC. It encodes CASSSLAGDFVEQFF.

The rearrangement joins TRBV6-4 to TRBJ1-1; D call uncertain. The germline V and J ends were trimmed by 6 bases and 3 bases, with 8 bases remaining between them. The CDR3 runs 12 residues. The germline V gene has CDR1 MRHNA and CDR2 SNTAGT. The CDR3 here is CASRQEYTEAFF. For the CDR3, the DNA is TGTGCCAGCAGACAAGAATACACTGAAGCTTTCTTT.

This clone was seen once. The rearrangement uses TRBV7-9 and TRBJ2-2, with 12 positions matching TRBD1. Germline-derived CDR1 and CDR2 are SEHNR and FQNEAQ (reference sequence). This CDR3 has 16 residues. The trim removed 5 bases at V and 2 bases at J, leaving 3 bases unmatched. Written as DNA, the CDR3 is TGTGCCAGCAGCCTGGGACAGGGGGCCAACACCGGGGAGCTGTTTTTT. Its protein product is CASSLGQGANTGELFF.

The V and J genes are TRBV4-1 and TRBJ1-6, with 9 bases that match TRBD1. The junction had 6 bases not matched to a gene; V was cut back by 4 bases and J by 5 bases. The germline CDR1 and CDR2 sequences are MGHRA and YSYEKL. There are 16 residues in the CDR3. CDR3 amino acids: CASSPPRDRDNSPLHF. CDR3 nucleotide sequence: TGCGCCAGCAGCCCCCCCCGGGACAGGGATAATTCACCCCTCCACTTT.

The V and J genes are TRBV5-6 and TRBJ2-7; 7 bases fit TRBD1. V lost 4 bases, J lost 1 base, and 2 bases stayed unmatched. The CDR3 totals 13 residues. CDR1 is SGHDT, CDR2 YYEEEE, per germline. CDR3 loop: CASSPGQSYEQYF. The CDR3 DNA follows: TGTGCCAGCAGCCCGGGACAGTCCTACGAGCAGTACTTC. Drawing the rest from reference TRBV5-6 and TRBJ2-7, the complete variable domain is DAGVTQSPTHLIKTRGQQVTLRCSPKSGHDTVSWYQQALGQGPQFIFQYYEEEERQRGNFPDRFSGHQFPNYSSELNVNALLLGDSALYLCASSPGQSYEQYFGPGTRLTVT.

The J gene is TRBJ1-4, the V gene TRBV18, with 7 bases matching TRBD1. V lost 3 bases to trimming and J lost 5 bases; unmatched junction nucleotides: 6. CDR1 and CDR2 from the germline V gene are KGHSH and LQKENI. This CDR3 has 15 amino acids. CDR3 loop: CASSPRQGQNEKLFF. The CDR3 region has the DNA TGTGCCAGCTCACCGAGACAGGGACAGAATGAAAAACTGTTTTTT.

The CDR3 bases are TGTGCCAGCAGCTTGGGGTCAGTCTCAGATACGCAGTATTTT. Translating it yields CASSLGSVSDTQYF. The genes are TRBV5-6 and TRBJ2-3; D is unresolved. This CDR3 comprises 14 residues. Germline-derived CDR1 and CDR2 are SGHDT and YYEEEE. Trimming shortened V by 0 bases and J by 4 bases, and 9 bases separated the two germline ends.

CDR3 residues: CASSRDPQGEQYF. The CDR3, as DNA: TGTGCCAGCAGCCGGGACCCACAGGGCGAGCAGTACTTC. The rearrangement links TRBV12-3 or TRBV12-4 to TRBJ2-7; D might be TRBD1 (6 bases). Trimming took off 6 bases at V and 6 bases at J, with 15 bases between the two ends. CDR3 length: 13 amino acids.

V usage is TRBV18 and J usage is TRBJ2-1, with D uncertain. Germline CDR1 and CDR2: KGHSH and LQKENI. There are 15 residues in the CDR3. With 5 bases removed from V and 0 bases from J, the gap between germline ends came to 11 bases. CDR3: CASSVAVSSYNEQFF. In nucleotides, the CDR3 is TGTGCCAGCTCAGTGGCGGTTAGCTCCTACAATGAGCAGTTCTTC. Full variable domain (remainder filled in from reference TRBV18 and TRBJ2-1): NAGVMQNPRHLVRRRGQEARLRCSPMKGHSHVYWYRQLPEEGLKFMVYLQKENIIDESGMPKERFSAEFPKEGPSILRIQQVVRGDSAAYFCASSVAVSSYNEQFFGPGTRLTVL.

V is TRBV5-1 and J is TRBJ2-3; D is undetermined. This CDR3 is 14 amino acids long. The germline CDR1 and CDR2 sequences are SGHRS and YFSETQ. V was trimmed by 4 bases and J by 5 bases, leaving 14 bases between them. The CDR3 nucleotides are TGCGCCAGCAGCCCCCCAGGTGTTATAGATACGCAGTATTTT. Protein sequence: CASSPPGVIDTQYF.

This chain uses TRBV7-2 with TRBJ2-3, with 11 bases lining up with TRBD2. With V trimmed by 2 bases and J by 5 bases, 6 bases remained unmatched. CDR3 length: 16 amino acids. Germline loops: CDR1 SGHTA, CDR2 FQGNSA. CDR3 in amino acids: CASSLRLAGTKDTQYF. The CDR3 coding sequence is TGTGCCAGCAGCTTAAGACTAGCGGGAACGAAAGATACGCAGTATTTT.

This clone came up a few times. This chain links TRBV6-5 with TRBJ2-5; D not resolved. CDR3 size: 16 residues. From germline, CDR1 is MNHEY and CDR2 SVGAGI. The ends were cut back, 0 bases at V and 4 bases at J, with 15 bases in the middle. The CDR3 DNA sequence: TGTGCCAGCAGTTACTCGTTGGCCAAGCGAGGAGAGACCCAGTACTTC. Translated: CASSYSLAKRGETQYF.

The genes are TRBV7-3 and TRBJ2-7; 9 positions match TRBD1. V shed 4 bases and J 3 bases; nucleotides not matched to a gene: 13. CDR3 length equals 17 residues. Per the germline V gene, CDR1 is SGHTA and CDR2 is FQGTGA. This CDR3 is CASSSRDRVEDFYEQYF. CDR3 nucleotide sequence: TGTGCCAGCAGCTCCCGGGACAGGGTGGAAGACTTCTACGAGCAGTACTTC.

CDR3 nucleotide sequence: TGTGCCAGCAGCCGACAGGGGGTACAAGAGACCCAGTACTTC. Protein sequence: CASSRQGVQETQYF. V is TRBV5-6 and J is TRBJ2-5; TRBD1 aligns across 9 bases. The length of the CDR3 is 14 residues. Germline CDR1 is SGHDT and CDR2 is YYEEEE. V shed 4 bases, J shed 2 bases, and the junction held 3 bases outside the gene matches.

The chain recombines TRBV5-8 with TRBJ2-3, with 12 bases matching TRBD2. The CDR3 loop spans 17 amino acids. V trimming: 4 bases; J trimming: 0 bases; junction bases outside the gene matches: 6. Germline-derived CDR1 and CDR2 are SGHTS and YDEGEE. The CDR3 bases are TGTGCCAGCAGCCTCGGACTAGCGGGAACAAGCACAGATACGCAGTATTTT. It encodes CASSLGLAGTSTDTQYF.

This clone occurred a few times. The chain has TRBV7-2 and TRBJ2-7; 9 nucleotides line up with TRBD1. This CDR3 contains 14 residues. V gave up 5 bases and J gave up 4 bases; unmatched junction bases: 6. In germline, CDR1 is SGHTA, CDR2 FQGNSA. The CDR3 loop reads CASSPSGQGYEQYF. For the CDR3, the DNA is TGTGCCAGCAGCCCCTCGGGACAGGGATACGAGCAGTACTTC.

The table lists this clone with a few counts. The chain combines TRBV27 with TRBJ1-5; 10 bases line up with TRBD1. The CDR3 covers 15 residues. CDR1 is MNHEY, CDR2 SMNVEV, per germline (reference sequence). After removal of 6 bases from V and 2 bases from J, the junction contained 4 bases not matched to a gene. The CDR3 DNA is TGTGCCAGCAGCCTAGGGACAGGGGGCAATCAGCCCCAGCATTTT. Translated, it gives CASSLGTGGNQPQHF.

This clone has a single count. The V call is TRBV2, the J call TRBJ2-5, with 8 bases matching TRBD1. Looked up from germline, CDR1 is SNHLY and CDR2 is FYNNEI. The V segment lost 4 bases and the J segment 2 bases; nucleotides outside the gene matches: 6. The CDR3 extends over 15 amino acids. CDR3 coding DNA: TGTGCCAGCAGTGCGAACCGGGACAGGCAAGAGACCCAGTACTTC. This sequence encodes CASSANRDRQETQYF.

V gene TRBV7-9 combines with J gene TRBJ2-3; TRBD2 agrees at 8 bases. After removal of 5 bases from V and 6 bases from J, the junction contained 10 bases not matched to a gene. This CDR3 contains 15 residues. Germline V gene lookup returns CDR1 SEHNR and CDR2 FQNEAQ (reference sequence). CDR3 protein: CASSPGLEGRDTQYF. As DNA, the CDR3 is TGTGCCAGCAGCCCGGGACTAGAAGGCCGGGATACGCAGTATTTT.

The gene calls are TRBV2 and TRBJ1-5; D is possibly TRBD1 (5 bases). Per the germline V gene, CDR1 is SNHLY and CDR2 is FYNNEI. Trimming shortened V by 7 bases and J by 0 bases, and 13 bases separated the two germline ends. This CDR3 has 15 residues. This CDR3 reads CASTGGDYSNQPQHF. CDR3 bases: TGTGCCAGCACCGGAGGGGATTATAGCAATCAGCCCCAGCATTTT.

This clone was observed a few times. The chain couples TRBV28 to TRBJ2-7, with a possible D match to TRBD2 (6 bases). Looked up from germline, CDR1 is MDHEN and CDR2 is SYDVKM. Deletions cut 2 bases from V and 3 bases from J, with 11 bases between. The CDR3 extends over 14 amino acids. The CDR3 reads CASSLRLAHYEQYF. DNA of the CDR3: TGTGCCAGCAGTTTAAGGCTAGCGCACTACGAGCAGTACTTC.

The gene calls are TRBV2 and TRBJ2-3; D remains ambiguous. V was trimmed by 4 bases and J by 0 bases, leaving 2 bases between them. The CDR3 contains 12 residues. The germline V gene encodes CDR1 SNHLY and CDR2 FYNNEI. The CDR3 DNA follows: TGTGCCAGCAGTGCAAGCACAGATACGCAGTATTTT. This sequence encodes CASSASTDTQYF.

This clone has a single count. The chain employs TRBV6-4 and TRBJ2-1, with TRBD2 identical over 10 bases. V was clipped by 6 bases and J by 2 bases; unmatched bases: 4. This CDR3 contains 15 residues. CDR1 MRHNA and CDR2 SNTAGT come from the germline V gene. The CDR3: CASRVLAGPYNEQFF. The CDR3 DNA reads TGTGCCAGCAGAGTACTAGCGGGACCCTACAATGAGCAGTTCTTC.

The rearrangement joins TRBV18 to TRBJ1-3; no reliable D call. Germline CDR1 is KGHSH and CDR2 is LQKENI. This CDR3 comprises 15 residues. V was trimmed by 1 base and J by 0 bases, leaving 7 bases between them. DNA for the CDR3: TGTGCCAGCTCACCACGACATTTCTCTGGAAACACCATATATTTT. It is translated as CASSPRHFSGNTIYF.

Remarks on this clone: Other DNA sequences in this specimen translate into the identical CDR3. The chain is built from TRBV7-2 and TRBJ1-6; D is unclear. This CDR3 is built from 16 residues. Germline-derived CDR1 and CDR2 are SGHTA and FQGNSA. Trimming shortened V by 1 base and J by 0 bases, and 7 bases separated the two germline ends. The CDR3 DNA reads as TGTGCCAGCAGCTTAGTCCCTAGCTCCTATAATTCACCCCTCCACTTT. Its translation is CASSLVPSSYNSPLHF.

The rearrangement joins TRBV29-1 to TRBJ1-1; possibly TRBD1 for D (5 bases). The CDR3 has 15 amino acids. Per germline, CDR1 SQVTM and CDR2 ANQGSEA. Trimming shortened V by 5 bases and J by 4 bases, and 20 bases separated the two germline ends. The CDR3 here is CSVQPGGTYGTEAFF. Written as DNA, the CDR3 is TGCAGCGTTCAACCGGGGGGTACCTACGGCACTGAAGCTTTCTTT. The variable domain in full, completed from reference TRBV29-1 and TRBJ1-1, reads SAVISQKPSRDICQRGTSLTIQCQVDSQVTMMFWYRQQPGQSLTLIATANQGSEATYESGFVIDKFPISRPNLTFSTLTVSNMSPEDSSIYLCSVQPGGTYGTEAFFGQGTRLTVV.

The chain couples TRBV19 to TRBJ1-1; no clear D. This CDR3 is 15 amino acids long. V shed 0 bases and J shed 1 base, with 9 bases lying between them. Germline V gene sequence: CDR1 LNHDA, CDR2 SQIVND (reference sequence). CDR3 sequence reads: CASSIDPSSNTEAFF. The CDR3 DNA is TGTGCCAGTAGTATAGATCCCTCGTCGAACACTGAAGCTTTCTTT.

V is TRBV30 and J is TRBJ2-3; tentatively, D is TRBD1 (5 bases). Trimming stripped 0 bases from V and 3 bases from J, with 7 bases between. There are 13 residues in the CDR3. Per germline, CDR1 GTSNPN and CDR2 SVGIG (reference sequence). The CDR3 reads CAWSVKGTDTQYF. The CDR3 DNA reads as TGTGCCTGGAGTGTTAAGGGGACAGATACGCAGTATTTT.

The genes are TRBV7-9 and TRBJ2-7; 10 bases align to TRBD2. Germline CDR1 SEHNR, CDR2 FQNEAQ (reference sequence). V shed 1 base, J shed 5 bases, and the junction held 8 bases outside the gene matches. This CDR3 is 16 amino acids long. Written as DNA, the CDR3 is TGTGCCAGCAGCTTAGGAGTCGGGGGACTAGCGAACGAGCAGTACTTC. Its protein is CASSLGVGGLANEQYF. The variable domain in full, with the rest retrieved from reference TRBV7-9 and TRBJ2-7, is DTGVSQNPRHKITKRGQNVTFRCDPISEHNRLYWYRQTLGQGPEFLTYFQNEAQLEKSRLLSDRFSAERPKGSFSTLEIQRTEQGDSAMYLCASSLGVGGLANEQYFGPGTRLTVT.

The chain has TRBV18 and TRBJ2-7; D gene ambiguous. Germline V CDR1 and CDR2: KGHSH, LQKENI. There are 12 residues in the CDR3. V shed 1 base and J shed 5 bases, with 6 bases lying between them. This CDR3 reads CASSPQSNEQYF. The CDR3 nucleotides are TGTGCCAGCTCACCACAGAGTAACGAGCAGTACTTC.

This chain uses TRBV21-1 with TRBJ2-2; whether TRBD2, the table's D call, matches the DNA was not checked. TRBV21-1 is listed as a pseudogene. This CDR3 has 16 amino acids. The CDR3 loop reads CASSRRPRVNTGELFF. The CDR3 region has the DNA TGTGCCAGCAGCCGTCGACCGAGGGTAAACACCGGGGAGCTGTTTTTT.